Listed below are T cell receptor beta chains from one sample, sequenced in a study of OX40 agonist ivuxolimab in advanced cancers. This table comes from immunoSEQ multiplex PCR, and its TCRdb copy is limited to in-frame clones, with some not included. The sample holds about 64,000 clones, about 89% seen once. This sample comprised CD4+ or CD8+ T cells sorted from blood, obtained in a trial of the OX40 agonist ivuxolimab. These receptors came from an adult with an advanced solid tumor such as melanoma, head and neck, liver or kidney cancer. The CDR3 runs from the conserved cysteine through the conserved F or W. D genes are given only for firm matches. Clone size, where shown, is once, few, many, or a class for clones that have expanded.

V	J	size	length	D	DNA	CDR3
TRBV2	TRBJ1-3	.	15	.	TGTGCCAGCAGTGAAGGGGCAGGGTCTGGAAACACCATATATTTT	CASSEGAGSGNTIYF
TRBV28	TRBJ1-2	.	15	TRBD1	TGTGCCAGCACTTACTCCGGACAGGGAGATTGGGGCTACACCTTC	CASTYSGQGDWGYTF
TRBV7-9	TRBJ1-3	.	11	.	TGTGCCGGGGGGAGGGGAAACACCATATATTTT	CAGGRGNTIYF
TRBV18	TRBJ1-2	.	16	TRBD1	TGTGCCAGCTCTACCTTAGACAGGGCCACTAACTATGGCTACACCTTC	CASSTLDRATNYGYTF
TRBV11-3	TRBJ2-3	.	16	TRBD2	TGTGCCAGCAGCGTCGGACTAGCGGCTAGCACAGATACGCAGTATTTT	CASSVGLAASTDTQYF
TRBV23-1	TRBJ2-1	.	12	.	TGCGCCAGCAGTCAAAAGGTGGATGAGCAGTTCTTC	CASSQKVDEQFF
TRBV30	TRBJ1-5	.	13	.	TGTGCCTGGAGCGATTTTAGCAATCAGCCCCAGCATTTT	CAWSDFSNQPQHF
TRBV11-3	TRBJ1-1	.	12	.	TGTGCCAGCAGCCGGGTGGGGACTGAAGCTTTCTTT	CASSRVGTEAFF
TRBV4-1	TRBJ2-1	.	14	.	TGCGCCAGCAGCCCGCGGGTAGCTTACAATGAGCAGTTCTTC	CASSPRVAYNEQFF
TRBV7-2	TRBJ1-5	.	15	.	TGTGCCAGCAGCTTATCAGGCAGGGTTACTCAGCCCCAGCATTTT	CASSLSGRVTQPQHF
TRBV23-1	TRBJ2-7	.	12	.	TGCGCCAGCAGCTCGGAGGCGGGCGAGCAGTACTTC	CASSSEAGEQYF
TRBV4-1	TRBJ2-1	.	14	.	TGCGCCAGCAGCCCCGGGACATATTACAATGAGCAGTTCTTC	CASSPGTYYNEQFF
TRBV7-8	TRBJ2-2	.	15	TRBD1	TGTGCCAGCACATCTTTAAGGGGGCTGGGCGGGGAGCTGTTTTTT	CASTSLRGLGGELFF
TRBV4-1	TRBJ2-3	.	15	.	TGCGCCAGCAGCCAAGTGGGAGGTCCCACAGATACGCAGTATTTT	CASSQVGGPTDTQYF
TRBV18	TRBJ2-7	.	15	TRBD2	TGTGCCAGCTCACCATCCGGGGGGGTAAGCTACGAGCAGTACTTC	CASSPSGGVSYEQYF
TRBV2	TRBJ1-3	.	14	TRBD1	TGTGCCAGCAGTGCAGGGGGCTCTGGAAACACCATATATTTT	CASSAGGSGNTIYF
TRBV6-1	TRBJ2-3	.	16	TRBD2	TGTGCCAGCAGTGAAAGACTAGCGGGGACTCGGGATACGCAGTATTTT	CASSERLAGTRDTQYF
TRBV6-5	TRBJ1-1	once	14	TRBD1	TGTGCCAGCAGCTACTCCGACAGGGGCACTGAAGCTTTCTTT	CASSYSDRGTEAFF
TRBV7-9	TRBJ1-1	.	15	.	TGTGCCAGCAGCTTAGAAAGGGGGGCAATGGTTGAAGCTTTCTTT	CASSLERGAMVEAFF
TRBV9	TRBJ2-1	once	16	.	TGTGCCAGCAGCCCAGGGGCGCCCGTGGTCTACAATGAGCAGTTCTTC	CASSPGAPVVYNEQFF
TRBV5-4	TRBJ2-1	.	15	TRBD2	TGTGCCAGCAGCTTGGGGTCTAGCGGGGCCAATGAGCAGTTCTTC	CASSLGSSGANEQFF
TRBV7-8	TRBJ2-7	.	13	.	TGTGCCAGCAGCGTGGGTCCCGGGTACGAGCAGTACTTC	CASSVGPGYEQYF
TRBV5-1	TRBJ1-4	.	15	TRBD1	TGCGCCAGCAGCGCCTCAGGGGGCGCGAGTGAAAAACTGTTTTTT	CASSASGGASEKLFF
TRBV18	TRBJ1-3	once	16	.	TGTGCCAGCTCACCACGACAGCCAATCTCTGGAAACACCATATATTTT	CASSPRQPISGNTIYF
TRBV5-6	TRBJ2-2	.	15	.	TGTGCCAGCAGCTTGATTTCTAGAGGGGCCGGGGAGCTGTTTTTT	CASSLISRGAGELFF
TRBV6-1	TRBJ2-3	.	12	.	TGTGCCAGCAGTGAAGCGGGCAGTAGGCAGTATTTT	CASSEAGSRQYF
TRBV28	TRBJ2-7	.	15	TRBD1	TGTGCCAGCAGTGGAGGACAGGCCTCGGGCTACGAGCAGTACTTC	CASSGGQASGYEQYF
TRBV18	TRBJ1-1	.	15	.	TGTGCCAGCTCACAAAAGGCAGGTACGAACACTGAAGCTTTCTTT	CASSQKAGTNTEAFF
TRBV5-8	TRBJ1-5	.	14	.	TGTGCCAGCAGCCCAAACAGGGCTGGTCAGCCCCAGCATTTT	CASSPNRAGQPQHF
TRBV6-5	TRBJ2-7	.	13	TRBD2	TGTGCCAGCAGGCCGGGACTAGTGTTCGAGCAGTACTTC	CASRPGLVFEQYF
TRBV4-1	TRBJ1-3	few	15	.	TGCGCCAGCAGCCAAGTTGCAGGGATCGGAAACACCATATATTTT	CASSQVAGIGNTIYF
TRBV7-2	TRBJ2-1	.	17	.	TGTGCCAGCAGCTTAGAACCGCGGGGAAGCTCCTACAATGAGCAGTTCTTC	CASSLEPRGSSYNEQFF
TRBV6-5	TRBJ2-2	.	16	.	TGTGCCAGCAGTTACTTTGGGATTTCGAACACCGGGGAGCTGTTTTTT	CASSYFGISNTGELFF
TRBV15	TRBJ2-7	.	18	TRBD2	TGTGCCACCAGCCGAAGCCGAATAGGACTAGCGGCTTCCTACGAGCAGTACTTC	CATSRSRIGLAASYEQYF
TRBV5-1	TRBJ2-3	.	13	TRBD2	TGCGCCAGCAGGACTAGCGGGACAGATACGCAGTATTTT	CASRTSGTDTQYF